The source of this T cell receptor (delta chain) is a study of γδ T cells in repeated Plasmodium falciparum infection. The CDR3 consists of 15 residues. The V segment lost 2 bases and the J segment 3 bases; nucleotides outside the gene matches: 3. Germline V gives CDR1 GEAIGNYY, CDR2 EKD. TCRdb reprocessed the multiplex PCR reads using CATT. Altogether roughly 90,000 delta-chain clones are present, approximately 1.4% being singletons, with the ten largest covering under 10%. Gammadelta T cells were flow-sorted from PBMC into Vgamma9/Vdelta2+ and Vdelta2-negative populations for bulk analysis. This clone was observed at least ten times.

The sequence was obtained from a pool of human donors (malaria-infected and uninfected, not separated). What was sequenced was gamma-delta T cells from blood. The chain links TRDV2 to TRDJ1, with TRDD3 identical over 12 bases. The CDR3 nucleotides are TGTGCCTGTGACAGACTGGGGGATACCGCCGATAAACTCATCTTT. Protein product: CACDRLGDTADKLIF.